These T cell receptor beta chains were read from a single sample in a study of blood T cell repertoires in COVID-19. Using immunoSEQ multiplex PCR, the repertoire was profiled, and TCRdb retains in-frame clones only, with some absent. The data hold a few hundred thousand clones, with roughly 90% observed a single time. The sample was PBMCs or T cells enriched from blood (not recorded which). Receptors originate from a woman aged 18-30 years who had been exposed to COVID-19. Each CDR3 is given with its conserved first and last residue. D genes are given only for firm matches. Size is omitted from some rows. Given values are once, few, many or a class for expanded clones.

clone_size	d_call	v_call	j_call	cdr3_aa	cdr3_nt
-	TRBD2	TRBV27	TRBJ2-7	CASGLAGSYEQYF	TGTGCCAGTGGACTAGCGGGATCCTACGAGCAGTACTTC
-	-	TRBV4-3	TRBJ2-7	CASSPRTEDEQYF	TGCGCCAGCAGCCCAAGGACAGAGGACGAGCAGTACTTC
-	TRBD1	TRBV15	TRBJ1-1	CATGQGMTEAFF	TGTGCCACGGGACAGGGGATGACTGAAGCTTTCTTT
-	TRBD2	TRBV6-4	TRBJ2-3	CASSETAGEPTDTQYF	TGTGCCAGCAGTGAAACAGCGGGGGAACCCACAGATACGCAGTATTTT
-	-	TRBV6-5	TRBJ2-3	CARQGRVWDTQYF	TGTGCCAGGCAGGGTAGGGTTTGGGATACGCAGTATTTT
-	TRBD2	TRBV14	TRBJ2-3	CASSSLLAGRRGTQYF	TGTGCCAGCAGCTCCCTTCTAGCGGGTAGACGCGGTACGCAGTATTTT
-	-	TRBV2	TRBJ2-7	CASSGLYEQYF	TGTGCCAGCAGTGGGCTCTACGAGCAGTACTTC
-	TRBD1	TRBV7-8	TRBJ1-2	CASSLVSTGGSYGYTF	TGTGCCAGCAGCTTAGTCTCCACAGGGGGCAGCTATGGCTACACCTTC
once	-	TRBV20-1	TRBJ2-3	CSAVSVNTQYF	TGCAGTGCTGTGTCGGTGAATACGCAGTATTTT
-	-	TRBV3-1/TRBV3-2	TRBJ2-1	CASSQVQNEQFF	TGTGCCAGCAGCCAAGTCCAGAATGAGCAGTTCTTC
-	-	TRBV27	TRBJ2-7	CASSLGPAGEQYF	TGTGCCAGCAGTTTAGGCCCGGCGGGAGAGCAGTACTTC
-	TRBD1	TRBV10-3	TRBJ1-6	CAISQTGDNSPLHF	TGTGCCATCAGTCAGACAGGGGATAATTCACCCCTCCACTTT
-	-	TRBV19	TRBJ2-3	CASRDDTGTDTQYF	TGTGCCAGTAGAGATGATACGGGCACAGATACGCAGTATTTT
-	-	TRBV10-3	TRBJ2-7	CAISEEAYEQYF	TGTGCCATCAGTGAGGAGGCCTACGAGCAGTACTTC
once	-	TRBV5-1	TRBJ2-4	CASAQGRAIAKNIQYF	TGCGCCAGCGCCCAGGGGAGGGCCATAGCCAAAAACATTCAGTACTTC
few	TRBD2	TRBV4-2	TRBJ2-5	CASSQEVFPGLGPTETQYF	TGTGCCAGCAGCCAGGAGGTCTTCCCGGGACTAGGGCCAACTGAGACCCAGTACTTC
-	TRBD1	TRBV19	TRBJ1-5	CASTLRDSTGGNQPQHF	TGTGCCAGTACCCTTCGAGACTCAACAGGGGGGAATCAGCCCCAGCATTTT
-	TRBD1	TRBV5-1	TRBJ2-7	CASSSGQLGLEQYF	TGCGCCAGCAGCTCGGGACAGCTTGGTTTGGAGCAGTACTTC
-	-	TRBV18	TRBJ1-1	CASSPSVNTEAFF	TGTGCCAGCTCCCCCTCGGTGAACACTGAAGCTTTCTTT
-	-	TRBV18	TRBJ1-5	CASSPSGPQPQHF	TGTGCCAGCTCACCGTCAGGTCCTCAGCCCCAGCATTTT
few	-	TRBV6-4	TRBJ2-3	CASSVTSSTDTQYF	TGTGCCAGCAGCGTGACTAGTAGCACAGATACGCAGTATTTT
-	-	TRBV9	TRBJ1-4	CASSVAPGGEVVF	TGTGCCAGCAGCGTAGCTCCCGGGGGAGAGGTCGTTTTT
-	-	TRBV2	TRBJ2-2	CASSAQGRTGELFF	TGTGCCAGCAGTGCACAGGGCAGGACCGGGGAGCTGTTTTTT
-	-	TRBV15	TRBJ2-5	CATSRAPREAETQYF	TGTGCCACCAGCAGAGCCCCTCGAGAAGCAGAGACCCAGTACTTC
-	-	TRBV7-2	TRBJ1-4	CASSNQGLTNEKLFF	TGTGCCAGCAGCAACCAGGGGCTAACTAATGAAAAACTGTTTTTT
-	-	TRBV27	TRBJ1-1	CASKSNLNTEAFF	TGTGCCAGTAAGAGTAATTTGAACACTGAAGCTTTCTTT
-	-	TRBV4-3	TRBJ1-2	CASSPGEGSYGYTF	TGCGCCAGCAGTCCTGGAGAAGGCAGCTATGGCTACACCTTC
once	-	TRBV19	TRBJ1-2	CASGPLANYGYTF	TGTGCCAGCGGTCCTTTAGCTAACTATGGCTACACCTTC
-	TRBD1	TRBV10-1	TRBJ2-5	CASSLGTGQYQETQYF	TGCGCCAGCAGTTTGGGGACAGGGCAGTACCAAGAGACCCAGTACTTC
-	-	TRBV28	TRBJ2-2	CASSFIGGAGGTGELFF	TGTGCCAGCAGTTTCATTGGCGGGGCAGGGGGGACCGGGGAGCTGTTTTTT
-	TRBD1	TRBV4-1	TRBJ1-3	CASSQDRGAGGNTIYF	TGCGCCAGCAGCCAGGACAGGGGTGCGGGTGGAAACACCATATATTTT
-	-	TRBV15	TRBJ2-5	CATSSGDHRGGPQETQYF	TGTGCCACCAGCAGCGGAGACCATAGAGGGGGTCCGCAAGAGACCCAGTACTTC
-	-	TRBV11-1	TRBJ2-7	CASSLVPERATYEQYF	TGTGCCAGCAGCTTAGTCCCCGAGCGGGCAACCTACGAGCAGTACTTC